This is a list of T cell receptor beta chains from one sample in a study of blood T cell repertoires in COVID-19. Repertoires were generated with immunoSEQ multiplex PCR, while TCRdb's copy carries only in-frame clones and drops some. This table holds over 150,000 clones, about 86% found once. The sample taken for sequencing was peripheral blood. The receptors derive from a woman aged 65 to 85 who had recovered from COVID-19. Each CDR3 is given with its conserved first and last residue. The D gene is left open where the match is weak. Where a row states a size, it is once, few, many or the class of an expanded clone; other rows omit it.

CDR3aa	CDR3nt	v_gene	abundance	d_gene	j_gene
CASSRRVQGVGGYTF	TGTGCCAGCAGCCGGAGGGTACAGGGGGTTGGGGGCTACACCTTC	TRBV11-2	-	TRBD1	TRBJ1-2
CASSSRLSTDTQYF	TGTGCCAGCAGCTCTAGACTAAGCACAGATACGCAGTATTTT	TRBV7-3	-	-	TRBJ2-3
CASSIGQDYGYTF	TGTGCCAGCAGCATCGGACAGGACTATGGCTACACCTTC	TRBV11-2	-	TRBD1	TRBJ1-2
CASSPWDRERETQYF	TGTGCCAGCAGCCCATGGGACAGGGAGCGAGAGACCCAGTACTTC	TRBV11-2	few	TRBD1	TRBJ2-5
CASSPVGRASRSEQYF	TGTGCCAGCAGCCCCGTTGGGCGGGCCTCCCGTTCCGAGCAGTACTTC	TRBV28	once	-	TRBJ2-7
CASSGGPNEAFF	TGTGCCAGCAGCGGAGGACCGAATGAAGCTTTCTTT	TRBV12-3/TRBV12-4	-	-	TRBJ1-1
CASSQNPGRQGSEKLFF	TGTGCCAGCAGCCAGAACCCCGGGAGGCAGGGGAGTGAAAAACTGTTTTTT	TRBV3-1/TRBV3-2	-	-	TRBJ1-4
CASSLGPSGSGDEQYF	TGTGCCAGCAGCCTAGGGCCTAGCGGGAGCGGCGACGAGCAGTACTTC	TRBV4-2	-	TRBD2	TRBJ2-7
CASRRRGMNTGELFF	TGTGCCAGCAGACGACGGGGGATGAACACCGGGGAGCTGTTTTTT	TRBV7-2	-	-	TRBJ2-2
CAISELQQTGRNTEAFF	TGTGCCATCAGTGAGCTGCAACAGACAGGGCGGAACACTGAAGCTTTCTTT	TRBV10-3	-	TRBD1	TRBJ1-1
CASSLVGGPTYEQYF	TGCGCCAGCAGCTTGGTCGGGGGGCCGACCTACGAGCAGTACTTC	TRBV5-1	-	-	TRBJ2-7
CAISGIAGSYNEQFF	TGTGCCATCAGTGGAATAGCGGGCTCCTACAATGAGCAGTTCTTC	TRBV10-3	-	TRBD2	TRBJ2-1
CASSPMGGFAYEQYF	TGTGCCAGCTCACCCATGGGGGGTTTCGCTTACGAGCAGTACTTC	TRBV18	once	-	TRBJ2-7
CASSNKSGRDYNEQFF	TGTGCCAGCAGCAACAAGAGCGGGAGAGACTACAATGAGCAGTTCTTC	TRBV21-1	-	-	TRBJ2-1
CASSGGTNEKLFF	TGTGCCAGCTCCGGAGGGACTAATGAAAAACTGTTTTTT	TRBV5-4	-	-	TRBJ1-4
CSADHRAFQHF	TGCAGTGCGGACCACAGGGCCTTCCAGCATTTT	TRBV20-1	-	-	TRBJ1-5
CASSLDRGAYEQYF	TGTGCCAGCAGCTTGGACAGGGGCGCGTACGAGCAGTACTTC	TRBV5-8	-	TRBD1	TRBJ2-7
CASSSPGQRPNYNSPLHF	TGTGCCAGCAGCTCTCCGGGACAGCGACCCAACTATAATTCACCCCTCCACTTT	TRBV5-4	-	TRBD1	TRBJ1-6
CASSLTGQGYEQFF	TGTGCCAGCAGCTTAACCGGTCAGGGTTATGAGCAGTTCTTC	TRBV7-3	-	-	TRBJ2-1
CASSLTGGSLLHF	TGTGCCAGCAGCCTGACAGGGGGCTCACTCCTCCACTTT	TRBV3-1/TRBV3-2	-	TRBD1	TRBJ1-6
CASSPRRGTGSPNTEAFF	TGTGCCAGCAGCCCCCGCCGTGGGACAGGGAGCCCAAACACTGAAGCTTTCTTT	TRBV7-2	-	TRBD1	TRBJ1-1
CASSEWRQLNTEAFF	TGTGCCAGCAGTGAATGGCGGCAGTTGAACACTGAAGCTTTCTTT	TRBV6-1	-	-	TRBJ1-1
CATSSGLAGGPTGTQYF	TGTGCCACCAGCTCGGGACTAGCGGGAGGCCCCACGGGTACGCAGTATTTT	TRBV15	-	TRBD2	TRBJ2-3
CASSIPDSSAFF	TGTGCCAGTAGTATACCCGACAGTTCCGCTTTCTTT	TRBV19	-	-	TRBJ1-1
CSVPGLAGVGEQFF	TGCAGCGTTCCGGGACTAGCGGGAGTTGGTGAGCAGTTCTTC	TRBV29-1	few	TRBD2	TRBJ2-1
CASSREDGYTF	TGTGCCAGCAGCAGGGAAGATGGCTACACCTTC	TRBV27	once	-	TRBJ1-2
CASSGWRGPTYNEQFF	TGTGCCAGCAGCGGCTGGAGGGGGCCCACCTACAATGAGCAGTTCTTC	TRBV11-2	-	-	TRBJ2-1
CASSPGRGSSGNTIYF	TGTGCCAGCAGTCCCGGGCGGGGGAGCTCTGGAAACACCATATATTTT	TRBV27	few	-	TRBJ1-3
CATSRERTTTYEQYF	TGTGCCACCAGCAGAGAGCGGACTACCACCTACGAGCAGTACTTC	TRBV15	-	-	TRBJ2-7
CASSIGGAGNQPQHF	TGTGCCAGCAGCATAGGGGGCGCCGGCAATCAGCCCCAGCATTTT	TRBV5-6	-	TRBD1	TRBJ1-5
CASTWDGGGIYGYTF	TGTGCCAGCACCTGGGACGGGGGAGGTATCTATGGCTACACCTTC	TRBV2	-	-	TRBJ1-2
CASSWGRDTEAFF	TGCGCCAGCAGCTGGGGGAGGGACACTGAAGCTTTCTTT	TRBV5-1	-	-	TRBJ1-1
CASSMGLAGGLNEQFF	TGTGCCAGCAGTATGGGACTAGCGGGAGGCCTCAATGAGCAGTTCTTC	TRBV28	-	TRBD2	TRBJ2-1
CASSEGGPGYEQYF	TGTGCCAGCAGTGAAGGGGGCCCCGGCTACGAGCAGTACTTC	TRBV6-1	-	-	TRBJ2-7
CASSTRRVASTDTQYF	TGTGCCAGCAGCACACGCAGGGTTGCGTCCACAGATACGCAGTATTTT	TRBV13	-	-	TRBJ2-3
CASSPNRGQVQYSPLHF	TGTGCCAGCTCACCTAACCGAGGACAGGTCCAGTATTCACCCCTCCACTTT	TRBV18	few	TRBD1	TRBJ1-6
CASSTGGEQFF	TGTGCCAGCAGTACCGGGGGGGAGCAGTTCTTC	TRBV27	-	TRBD2	TRBJ2-1
CASSQDGGGGAGSHTDTQYF	TGTGCCAGCAGCCAAGATGGTGGCGGGGGGGCCGGGTCTCACACAGATACGCAGTATTTT	TRBV3-1/TRBV3-2	many	TRBD2	TRBJ2-3
CASSDQGLAVGNEQFF	TGTGCCAGCAGTGACCAAGGACTAGCGGTGGGGAATGAGCAGTTCTTC	TRBV2	few	TRBD2	TRBJ2-1
CASSSQGGGTSTYNEQFF	TGTGCCAGCAGCTCCCAGGGGGGTGGGACTAGCACTTACAATGAGCAGTTCTTC	TRBV7-6	-	TRBD2	TRBJ2-1